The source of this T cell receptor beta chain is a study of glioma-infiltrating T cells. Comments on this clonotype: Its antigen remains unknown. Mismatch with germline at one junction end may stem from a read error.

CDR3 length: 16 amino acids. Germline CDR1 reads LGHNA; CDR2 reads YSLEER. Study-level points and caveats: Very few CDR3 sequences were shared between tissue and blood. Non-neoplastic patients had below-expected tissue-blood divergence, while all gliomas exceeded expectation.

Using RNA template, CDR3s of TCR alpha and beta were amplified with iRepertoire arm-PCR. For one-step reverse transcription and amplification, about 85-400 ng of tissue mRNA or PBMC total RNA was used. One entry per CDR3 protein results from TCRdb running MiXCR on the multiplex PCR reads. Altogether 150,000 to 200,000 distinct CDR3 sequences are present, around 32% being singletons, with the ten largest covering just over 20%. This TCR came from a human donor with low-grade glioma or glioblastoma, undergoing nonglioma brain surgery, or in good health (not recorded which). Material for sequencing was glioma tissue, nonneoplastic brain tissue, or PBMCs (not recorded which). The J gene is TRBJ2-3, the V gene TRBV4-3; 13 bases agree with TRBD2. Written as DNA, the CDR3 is TGCGCCAACAGCCAATCCGGGACTAGCGGGAACGATGAGCAGTTCTTT. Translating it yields CANSQSGTSGNDEQFF.